This T cell receptor beta chain was sequenced in a study of CD8 T cells in Susac syndrome. The V gene's germline CDR1 is SGDLS and CDR2 YYNGEE. With 0 bases removed from V and 3 bases from J, the gap between germline ends came to 13 bases. This CDR3 is 16 amino acids long. Both CD4+ and CD8+ T cells were negatively isolated, and TEMRA cells underwent FACS enrichment. Reverse transcription of roughly 0.5 to 1 ug RNA was carried out with random hexamers. TCRdb itself ran the immunoSEQ multiplex PCR reads through MiXCR, one entry per CDR3 protein. The table shows about 250,000 distinct CDR3 sequences, with roughly 93% occurring only once.

This sequence was found in a human donor with multiple sclerosis. This chain links TRBV9 with TRBJ2-1; weak D call: TRBD2 (6 bases). The specimen sequenced was CD4+ T cells from PBMCs. The CDR3 here is CASSVATSGRYNEQFF. The CDR3 DNA reads TGTGCCAGCAGCGTAGCTACAAGCGGGCGCTACAATGAGCAGTTCTTC.